The rows below give T cell receptor beta chains drawn from one sample of a study of T cell responses to AZD1222 COVID-19 vaccine. Generated by immunoSEQ multiplex PCR, the TCRdb table keeps only in-frame clones and is missing some. The sample comprises approximately 84,000 clones, under 90% of which are singletons, and under 3% rests with the top ten. Sequencing was performed on peripheral blood, taken on day 0 of AZD1222 vaccination. The source is an adult in good health. The CDR3 runs from the conserved cysteine through the conserved F or W.

j_call v_call cdr3_aa
TRBJ2-5 TRBV6-5 CASIRGRQETQYF
TRBJ1-5 TRBV19 CASSIVPGSNQPQHF
TRBJ1-2 TRBV12-3/TRBV12-4 CASSLVGGRGYTF
TRBJ2-7 TRBV29-1 CSALAQGTEQYF
TRBJ2-2 TRBV30 CAWSGGTGFPGELFF
TRBJ2-3 TRBV4-1 CASSQDPGRPGLRTDTQYF
TRBJ1-3 TRBV30 CAWSVGASSGNTIYF
TRBJ1-2 TRBV6-5 CASSLGTGGGYGYTF
TRBJ2-5 TRBV11-2 CASSLWDRGGETQYF
TRBJ1-4 TRBV21-1 CASSNRVIRPRRKKGHEKLFF
TRBJ2-3 TRBV5-4 CASSSGRGAPTDTQYF
TRBJ1-2 TRBV7-9 CASSFFQDRGYTF
TRBJ1-3 TRBV18 CASGRSNSGNTIYF
TRBJ1-5 TRBV5-5 CASSFGQGATNQPQHF
TRBJ1-2 TRBV6-5 CASGGLYGYTF
TRBJ1-4 TRBV15 CATSRDLREKLFF
TRBJ2-1 TRBV13 CASSLVHEQFF
TRBJ2-1 TRBV30 CAWRALFAEQFF
TRBJ2-7 TRBV18 CASSIRAFPGGEQYF
TRBJ1-5 TRBV2 CASSGTGLSNQPQHF
TRBJ1-1 TRBV11-2 CASSLGGKNTEAFF
TRBJ1-6 TRBV20-1 CSASTRAEGRNSPLHF
TRBJ1-6 TRBV6-5 CASSQGQGEGSPLHF
TRBJ1-5 TRBV23-1 CASSQSFLTGNQPQHF
TRBJ1-1 TRBV5-1 CASSSRTGVGTEAFF
TRBJ2-3 TRBV5-4 CASSSRVEGTDTQYF
TRBJ2-7 TRBV7-9 CASSHRQGAHQSSYEQYF
TRBJ1-6 TRBV11-2 CASMEGIRNSPLHF
TRBJ1-2 TRBV12-5 CASGLKTTAARNYGYTF
TRBJ2-7 TRBV5-6 CASSSRSYEQYF
TRBJ1-1 TRBV6-5 CASRRQGPEAFF
TRBJ2-3 TRBV9 CASSVLTGVVDTQYF
TRBJ2-3 TRBV19 CASRSATSTDTQYF
TRBJ2-5 TRBV5-1 CASSPGAGPRRVNF
TRBJ2-7 TRBV6-2/TRBV6-3 CASSTTMGLAASYEQYF
TRBJ1-1 TRBV5-4 CASSSQRGTEAFF
TRBJ1-1 TRBV12-3/TRBV12-4 CASSLSGTEAFF
TRBJ2-1 TRBV5-6 CASSLVGLRGANEQFF
TRBJ1-6 TRBV4-2 CASSQGEGYNSPLHF
TRBJ1-1 TRBV27 CASSPQFPTGTANTEAFF
TRBJ2-1 TRBV4-2 CASSQDWGEQFF
TRBJ2-7 TRBV11-2 CASSLGLLDEQYF
TRBJ1-6 TRBV6-6 CASSLQGRDSPLHF
TRBJ2-7 TRBV6-5 CASSYSKDLTQYF
TRBJ1-1 TRBV30 CAGGTGTGVTEAFF
TRBJ2-7 TRBV23-1 CASRKGWQYF
TRBJ2-3 TRBV9 CASSSYGSTDTQYF
TRBJ2-7 TRBV7-3 CASSLAGGPYEQYF
TRBJ2-7 TRBV27 CASPWDDSYEQYF
TRBJ2-1 TRBV4-1 CASSQDSSGYNEQFF
TRBJ2-7 TRBV3-1/TRBV3-2 CASSQGAAPPYEQYF
TRBJ1-2 TRBV13 CASSRTGVDYGYTF